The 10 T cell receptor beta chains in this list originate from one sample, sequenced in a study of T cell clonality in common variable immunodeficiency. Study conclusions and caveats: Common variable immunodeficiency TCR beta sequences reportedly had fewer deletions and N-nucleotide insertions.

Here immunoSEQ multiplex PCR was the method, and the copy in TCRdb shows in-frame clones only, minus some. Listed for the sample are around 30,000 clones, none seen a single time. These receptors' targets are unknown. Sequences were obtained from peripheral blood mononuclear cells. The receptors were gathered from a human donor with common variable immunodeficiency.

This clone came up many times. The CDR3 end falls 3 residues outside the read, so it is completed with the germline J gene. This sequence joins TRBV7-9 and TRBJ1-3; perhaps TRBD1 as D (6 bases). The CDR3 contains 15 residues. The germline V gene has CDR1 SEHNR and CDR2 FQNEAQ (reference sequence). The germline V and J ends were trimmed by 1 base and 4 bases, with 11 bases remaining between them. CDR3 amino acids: CASSLETGLGNTIYF. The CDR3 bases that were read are TGTGCCAGCAGCTTAGAAACAGGGCTCGGAAACACC.

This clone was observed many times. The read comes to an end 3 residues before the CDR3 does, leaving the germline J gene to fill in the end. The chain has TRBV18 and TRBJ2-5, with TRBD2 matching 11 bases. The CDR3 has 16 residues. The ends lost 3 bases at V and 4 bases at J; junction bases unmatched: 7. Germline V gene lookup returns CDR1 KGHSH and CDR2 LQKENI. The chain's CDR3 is CASSPLAGGQRETQYF. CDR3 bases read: TGTGCCAGCTCACCTCTAGCGGGAGGACAGAGAGAGACC.

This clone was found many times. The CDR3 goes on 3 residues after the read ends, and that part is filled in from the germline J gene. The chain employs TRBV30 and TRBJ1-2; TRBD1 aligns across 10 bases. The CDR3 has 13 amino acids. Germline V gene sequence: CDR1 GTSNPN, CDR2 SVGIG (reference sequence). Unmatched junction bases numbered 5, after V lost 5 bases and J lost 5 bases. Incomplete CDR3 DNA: TGTGCCTGGGAACCGGGACAGGGGTATGGC. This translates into CAWEPGQGYG. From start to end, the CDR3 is CAWEPGQGYGYTF.

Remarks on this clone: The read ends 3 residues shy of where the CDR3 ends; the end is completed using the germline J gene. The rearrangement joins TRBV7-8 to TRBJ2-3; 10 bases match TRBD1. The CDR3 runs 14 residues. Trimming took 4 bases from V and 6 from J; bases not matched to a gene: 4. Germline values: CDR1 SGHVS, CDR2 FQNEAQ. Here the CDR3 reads CASSWTGGADTQYF. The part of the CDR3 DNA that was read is TGTGCCAGCAGCTGGACAGGGGGAGCGGATACG.

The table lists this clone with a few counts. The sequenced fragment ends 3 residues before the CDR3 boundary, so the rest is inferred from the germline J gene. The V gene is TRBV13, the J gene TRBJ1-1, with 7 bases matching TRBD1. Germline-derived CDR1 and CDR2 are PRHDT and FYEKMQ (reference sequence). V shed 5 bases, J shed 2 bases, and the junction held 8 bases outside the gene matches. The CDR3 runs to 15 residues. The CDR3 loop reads CASSPPGQSNTEAFF. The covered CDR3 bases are TGTGCCAGCAGCCCACCGGGACAGAGTAACACTGAA.

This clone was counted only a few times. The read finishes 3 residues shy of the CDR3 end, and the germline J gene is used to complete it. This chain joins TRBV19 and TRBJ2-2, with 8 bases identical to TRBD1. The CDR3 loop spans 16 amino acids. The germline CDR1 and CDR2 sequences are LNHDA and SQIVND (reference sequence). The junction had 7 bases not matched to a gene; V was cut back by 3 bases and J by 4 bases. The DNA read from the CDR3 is TGTGCCAGTAGTATCCCCCCGGGGACAGGCACCGGGGAG. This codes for CASSIPPGTGTGE. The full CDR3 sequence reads CASSIPPGTGTGELFF. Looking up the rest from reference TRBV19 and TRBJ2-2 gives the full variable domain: DGGITQSPKYLFRKEGQNVTLSCEQNLNHDAMYWYRQDPGQGLRLIYYSQIVNDFQKGDIAEGYSVSREKKESFPLTVTSAQKNPTAFYLCASSIPPGTGTGELFFGEGSRLTVL.

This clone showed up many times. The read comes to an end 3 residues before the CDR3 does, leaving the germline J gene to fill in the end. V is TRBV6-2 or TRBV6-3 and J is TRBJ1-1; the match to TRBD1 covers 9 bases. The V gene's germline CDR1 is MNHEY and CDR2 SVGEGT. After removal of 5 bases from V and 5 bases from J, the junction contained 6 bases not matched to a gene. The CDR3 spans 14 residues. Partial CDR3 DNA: TGTGCCAGCAGTCCCGGGACAGGGATGACTGAA. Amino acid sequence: CASSPGTGMTE. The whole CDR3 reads CASSPGTGMTEAFF.

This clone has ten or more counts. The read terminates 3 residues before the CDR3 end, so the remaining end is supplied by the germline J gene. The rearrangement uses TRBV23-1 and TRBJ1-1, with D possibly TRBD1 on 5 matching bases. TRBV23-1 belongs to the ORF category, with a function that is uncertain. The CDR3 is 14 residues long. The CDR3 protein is CASSQLDGHSKAFF. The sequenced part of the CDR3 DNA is TGCGCCAGCAGTCAGCTGGACGGACACTCTAAA.

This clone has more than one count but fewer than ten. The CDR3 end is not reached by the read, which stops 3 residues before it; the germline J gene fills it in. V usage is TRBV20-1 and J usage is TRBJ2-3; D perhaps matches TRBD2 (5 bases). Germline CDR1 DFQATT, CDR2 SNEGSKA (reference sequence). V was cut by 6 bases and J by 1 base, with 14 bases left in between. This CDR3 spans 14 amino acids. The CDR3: CSATRAEGTDTQYF. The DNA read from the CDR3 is TGCAGTGCCACCCGCGCGGAGGGCACAGATACG.

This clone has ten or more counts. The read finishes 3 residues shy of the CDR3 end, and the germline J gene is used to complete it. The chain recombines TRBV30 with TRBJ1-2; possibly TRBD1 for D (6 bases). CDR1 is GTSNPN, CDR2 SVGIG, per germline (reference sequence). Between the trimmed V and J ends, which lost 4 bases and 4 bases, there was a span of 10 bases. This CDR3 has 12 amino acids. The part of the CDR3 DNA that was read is TGTGCCTGGAAGGGGGGGTTCTATGGC. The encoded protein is CAWKGGFYG. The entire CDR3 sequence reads CAWKGGFYGYTF. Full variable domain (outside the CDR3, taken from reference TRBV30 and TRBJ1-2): SQTIHQWPATLVQPVGSPLSLECTVEGTSNPNLYWYRQAAGRGLQLLFYSVGIGQISSEVPQNLSASRPQDRQFILSSKKLLLSDSGFYLCAWKGGFYGYTFGSGTRLTVV.